One and the same sample provided the 18 T cell receptor beta chains below, sequenced in a study of blood T cell repertoires in COVID-19. The method was immunoSEQ multiplex PCR; TCRdb's version includes in-frame clones alone and lacks a portion of them. Of 200,000 to 250,000 clones in the sample, around 90% were seen once. The sample comprised peripheral blood. The receptors here all came from a woman between 18 and 30 years old who had recovered from COVID-19.

The chain has TRBV20-1 and TRBJ2-2, with D unresolved. This CDR3 contains 13 residues. The germline V gene encodes CDR1 DFQATT and CDR2 SNEGSKA (reference sequence). V gave up 3 bases and J gave up 2 bases, with 7 bases separating them. CDR3 region: CSASPVNTGELFF. The CDR3 DNA is TGCAGTGCTAGTCCCGTTAACACCGGGGAGCTGTTTTTT.

The CDR3 region has the DNA TGTGCCAGCAGCGTAGAACAGGGCAGAGAGACCCAGTACTTC. This codes for CASSVEQGRETQYF. The gene calls are TRBV9 and TRBJ2-5, with D possibly being TRBD1 (6 bases). The germline V gene encodes CDR1 SGDLS and CDR2 YYNGEE. Trimming took off 0 bases at V and 4 bases at J, with 10 bases between the two ends. The CDR3 totals 14 residues.

The CDR3 is CASSVGLAGFTDTQYF. As DNA, the CDR3 is TGTGCCAGCAGCGTTGGACTAGCGGGGTTCACAGATACGCAGTATTTT. This rearrangement joins TRBV9 to TRBJ2-3, with TRBD2 matching over 12 bases. CDR1 is SGDLS, CDR2 YYNGEE, per germline. V lost 2 bases, J lost 2 bases, and 3 bases stayed unmatched. CDR3 length: 16 residues.

The chain is built from TRBV4-2 and TRBJ2-1, with 7 positions matching TRBD1. CDR1 and CDR2 from the germline V gene are LGHNA and YNFKEQ. The CDR3 contains 16 residues. Trimming took 0 bases from V and 4 from J; bases not matched to a gene: 6. The CDR3 here is CASSQDIGTEYNEQFF. Written as DNA, the CDR3 is TGTGCCAGCAGCCAAGATATTGGGACAGAGTACAATGAGCAGTTCTTC.

The V call is TRBV27, the J call TRBJ2-1; D uncertain. V lost 3 bases and J lost 4, with 10 bases in between. CDR3 length equals 14 residues. The germline V gene has CDR1 MNHEY and CDR2 SMNVEV (reference sequence). CDR3 amino acids: CASSLSDWYNEQFF. DNA for the CDR3: TGTGCCAGCAGTTTGAGTGACTGGTACAATGAGCAGTTCTTC.

The chain joins TRBV6-5 to TRBJ1-2; a possible D gene is TRBD1 (5 bases). This CDR3 contains 16 residues. The germline CDR1 and CDR2 sequences are MNHEY and SVGAGI. The V gene lost 1 base and the J gene lost 2 bases, with 14 bases spanning the gap. In nucleotides, the CDR3 is TGTGCCAGCAGTTACTTAGGGGCCAGGAGAAACTATGGCTACACCTTC. It specifies CASSYLGARRNYGYTF.

J is TRBJ2-1 and V is TRBV6-5, with 7 bases identical to TRBD2. The V segment lost 6 bases and the J segment 5 bases; nucleotides outside the gene matches: 10. Per germline, CDR1 MNHEY and CDR2 SVGAGI. The CDR3 extends over 15 amino acids. In DNA, the CDR3 is TGTGCCAGCAGAAGGCTAGCGGAAACTCACAATGAGCAGTTCTTC. Translated: CASRRLAETHNEQFF.

The rearrangement uses TRBV5-4 and TRBJ1-2, with 10 bases matching TRBD1. The V gene end was trimmed by 5 bases and the J gene end by 4 bases; junction bases not matched to a gene: 14. The CDR3 runs to 17 residues. Germline CDR1 and CDR2: SGHNT and YYREEE (reference sequence). The CDR3 is CASRPDRGREGSYGYTF. The CDR3 DNA is TGTGCCAGCAGACCCGACAGGGGGCGCGAGGGGAGCTATGGCTACACCTTC.

This clone was counted a few times. This chain uses TRBV6-5 with TRBJ1-5; a possible D gene is TRBD1 (5 bases). The CDR3 is made up of 13 amino acids. Germline CDR1 and CDR2: MNHEY and SVGAGI. The V end lost 4 bases, the J end lost 7 bases, and 11 bases lay between the germline ends. The CDR3 DNA reads as TGTGCCAGCAGTTTCAGGGTCCGACAGCCCCAGCATTTT. Translating gives CASSFRVRQPQHF.

The chain employs TRBV5-6 and TRBJ1-2; D call uncertain. Germline CDR1 and CDR2: SGHDT and YYEEEE. CDR3 length: 16 amino acids. V was clipped by 0 bases and J by 1 base, with 13 bases between them. DNA for the CDR3: TGTGCCAGCAGCTTGGATGGCATTCGGGGTAACTATGGCTACACCTTC. The encoded protein is CASSLDGIRGNYGYTF.

This clone was seen a single time. The J gene is TRBJ2-1, the V gene TRBV3-1 (or the pseudogene TRBV3-2), with 10 bases lining up with TRBD1. Unmatched junction bases numbered 18, after V lost 0 bases and J lost 7 bases. The CDR3 is made up of 20 amino acids. Germline V lookup: CDR1 LGHDT, CDR2 YNNKEL (reference sequence). The CDR3 sequence is CASSQEGDRGIPLSDNEQFF. Here the CDR3 DNA reads TGTGCCAGCAGCCAAGAAGGGGACAGGGGAATCCCCTTGAGCGATAATGAGCAGTTCTTC.

The chain links TRBV30 to TRBJ1-2, with TRBD1 matching over 7 bases. V lost 1 base, J lost 4 bases, and 15 bases stayed unmatched. The CDR3 is 17 amino acids. In germline, CDR1 is GTSNPN, CDR2 SVGIG (reference sequence). In DNA form, the CDR3 reads TGTGCCTGGAGTGGGGACGGGGACAGACCACACGGCTATGGCTACACCTTC. Translated: CAWSGDGDRPHGYGYTF.

The V gene is TRBV10-2, the J gene TRBJ2-1; 7 bases match TRBD2. CDR3 length: 15 amino acids. Germline values: CDR1 WSHSY, CDR2 SAAADI. The ends lost 8 bases at V and 0 bases at J; junction bases unmatched: 7. In nucleotides, the CDR3 is TGCGCCAGCGGGCGAGGCGGGAGCTCCTACAATGAGCAGTTCTTC. Its translation is CASGRGGSSYNEQFF.

The table lists this clone with a few counts. The V and J genes are TRBV12-5 and TRBJ2-1; 7 bases map to TRBD1. The CDR3 runs 12 residues. V lost 6 bases to trimming and J lost 6 bases; unmatched junction nucleotides: 2. CDR1 and CDR2 (germline): LGHNT, FRNRAP. CDR3 sequence reads: CASGTGVNEQFF. Written as DNA, the CDR3 is TGTGCTAGTGGCACAGGGGTCAATGAGCAGTTCTTC.

The genes are TRBV27 and TRBJ2-1; weak D call: TRBD1 (5 bases). The CDR3 runs to 14 residues. Between the trimmed V and J ends, which lost 4 bases and 0 bases, there was a span of 7 bases. CDR1 and CDR2 from the germline V gene are MNHEY and SMNVEV (reference sequence). The CDR3 nucleotides read TGTGCCAGCAGTTCCGACAGCTCCTACAATGAGCAGTTCTTC. It is translated as CASSSDSSYNEQFF.

This clone was detected only a few times. This chain connects TRBV6-6 to TRBJ2-7; 7 positions match TRBD2. The CDR3 is made up of 16 amino acids. The V segment lost 1 base and the J segment 5 bases; nucleotides outside the gene matches: 11. The V gene's germline CDR1 is MNHNY and CDR2 SVGAGI (reference sequence). The CDR3: CASSYLGGGVFHEQYF. DNA of the CDR3: TGTGCCAGCAGTTACTTGGGGGGAGGGGTATTCCACGAGCAGTACTTC.

This chain connects TRBV2 to TRBJ2-1; 9 positions agree with TRBD2. Germline CDR1 SNHLY, CDR2 FYNNEI. This CDR3 is 14 amino acids long. Unmatched junction bases numbered 1, after V lost 3 bases and J lost 4 bases. CDR3 coding DNA: TGTGCCAGCAGTGACAGCGGGAGGTACAATGAGCAGTTCTTC. The encoded protein is CASSDSGRYNEQFF. The full variable domain, its missing parts supplied by reference TRBV2 and TRBJ2-1, is EPEVTQTPSHQVTQMGQEVILRCVPISNHLYFYWYRQILGQKVEFLVSFYNNEISEKSEIFDDQFSVERPDGSNFTLKIRSTKLEDSAMYFCASSDSGRYNEQFFGPGTRLTVL.

This clone came up a few times. The chain uses TRBV30 and TRBJ1-2; D uncertain. This CDR3 is 13 amino acids long. CDR1 and CDR2 from the germline V gene are GTSNPN and SVGIG (reference sequence). The ends were cut back, 8 bases at V and 4 bases at J, with 17 bases in the middle. CDR3 bases: TGTGCCCGAGGGCAGGTTTTTGGCTATGGCTACACCTTC. Protein sequence: CARGQVFGYGYTF.